This TCR beta chain originates from a study of shared clonotypes between healthy human individuals. Overall study findings and caveats: A generally larger estimated richness was seen in naive subsets than in memory subsets.

Remarks on this clone: Its antigen is currently unknown.

Researchers divided each subset's genomic DNA evenly across several immunoSEQ plates. TCRdb's copy holds only in-frame clones and misses some; the assay was immunoSEQ multiplex PCR. The table shows about 1.1 million clones, with around three quarters occurring only once. This clonotype originated in a man between 18 and 29 years old in good health. Some clones in this sample may be carry-over from other donors' samples. Sequenced: memory CD4+ T cells from PBMCs. Subset specified: CD45RA-negative fraction.

CDR3 in amino acids: CASSPTGRVDYEQYF. CDR3 nucleotide sequence: TGTGCCAGCAGCCCAACGGGGCGGGTCGACTACGAGCAGTACTTC. The chain has TRBV7-3 and TRBJ2-7; D assignment may be TRBD1 or TRBD2 (5 bases each). Trimming left V 5 bases short and J 3 bases short, with 17 bases between. The CDR3 covers 15 residues. Germline CDR1 and CDR2: SGHTA and FQGTGA. The full variable domain, with the rest looked up from reference TRBV7-3 and TRBJ2-7, is GAGVSQTPSNKVTEKGKYVELRCDPISGHTALYWYRQSLGQGPEFLIYFQGTGAADDSGLPNDRFFAVRPEGSVSTLKIQRTERGDSAVYLCASSPTGRVDYEQYFGPGTRLTVT.